This T cell receptor beta chain was recovered during a study of T-cell memory formation after mild COVID-19. Looking at the study overall: TCR clusters mostly belonged to single donors.

General study results and limits: In pre-infection memory, a portion of responding clones appeared, which suggested that cross-reactive memory joined.

TCRdb analysed the 5' RACE reads with MiXCR anew, one entry per CDR3 protein. Counted here are about 500,000 distinct CDR3 sequences, about a fifth occurring once; the ten biggest clones make up approximately 12%. The germline V and J ends were trimmed by 0 bases and 3 bases, with 6 bases remaining between them. Germline V gene data show CDR1 as MGHDK and CDR2 as SYGVNS. This CDR3 is 13 amino acids long. The table lists this clonotype with a few counts. The antigen is undetermined. The chain couples TRBV25-1 to TRBJ2-7; D remains ambiguous. The sample was PBMCs or a T cell subset sorted from them (not recorded which). The TCR originated in an adult woman who had mild COVID-19 (a few samples of this study predate the infection). Cell type and time point are not known. The CDR3 DNA reads as TGTGCCAGCAGTGAATATGTCGGCTACGAGCAGTACTTC. Translating gives CASSEYVGYEQYF.